This TCR beta chain stems from a study of blood T cell repertoires in COVID-19. Study-wide context: Sites across the United States, Italy and Spain contributed samples from acute and convalescent COVID-19. T cells, B-cell-depleted T cells, or PBMCs provided the cDNA or gDNA that served as material.

The V gene's germline CDR1 is MNHEY and CDR2 SVGAGI. The V end lost 4 bases, the J end lost 0 bases, and 10 bases lay between the germline ends. The CDR3 runs 15 residues. Source study methods: Reference gene primer amplification gave nucleated cell count estimates. TCRdb keeps only in-frame clones here, not all; method: immunoSEQ multiplex PCR. Clonal size and the V and J genes are those of that table, whereas D and trimming came from the DNA. Here the sample spans about 150,000 clones, about 73% being singletons. This receptor was identified in a man older than 75 with acute or convalescent COVID-19. This chain joins TRBV6-5 and TRBJ2-1, with a possible D match to TRBD1 (6 bases). Sequencing used peripheral blood. The CDR3 loop reads CASSSTGSSYNEQFF. The CDR3 DNA follows: TGTGCCAGCAGTTCTACAGGGAGCTCCTACAATGAGCAGTTCTTC.